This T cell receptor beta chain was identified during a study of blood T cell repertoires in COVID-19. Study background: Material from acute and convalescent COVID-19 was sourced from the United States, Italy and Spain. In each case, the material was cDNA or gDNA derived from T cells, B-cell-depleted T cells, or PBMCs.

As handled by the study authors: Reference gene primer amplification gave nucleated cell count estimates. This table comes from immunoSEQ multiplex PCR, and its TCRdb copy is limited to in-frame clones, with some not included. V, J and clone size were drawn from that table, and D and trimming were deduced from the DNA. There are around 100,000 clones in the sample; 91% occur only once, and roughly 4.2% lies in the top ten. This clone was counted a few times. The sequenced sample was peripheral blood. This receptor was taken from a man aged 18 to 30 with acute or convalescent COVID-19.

CDR3 DNA: TGCGCCAGCAGTGAGTTTGGGGCTTCTAATGAAAAACTGTTTTTT. It translates to CASSEFGASNEKLFF. The V gene is TRBV10-2, the J gene TRBJ1-4, with D perhaps TRBD1 (5 bases). The ends were cut back, 1 base at V and 3 bases at J, with 9 bases in the middle. Germline V gives CDR1 WSHSY, CDR2 SAAADI. The CDR3 sequence is 15 residues long.